This T cell receptor beta chain emerged from a study of cytomegalovirus exposure and HLA in healthy donors. Findings of the study overall: More than 150 TCR beta chains were listed as cytomegalovirus-associated. In an earlier analysis, most TCR beta V segments were productive about 87% or about 30% of the time.

The CDR3 is 15 amino acids. Trimming took 5 bases from V and 13 from J; bases not matched to a gene: 14. Germline V gene data show CDR1 as SEHNR and CDR2 as FQNEAQ (reference sequence). The PCR contained 60 Vbeta and 13 Jbeta primers. Source study methods: Unique TCR beta chains numbered 80 million to 95 million in a later analysis, with around 10 million shared. Here immunoSEQ multiplex PCR was the method, and the copy in TCRdb shows in-frame clones only, minus some. That table gives V, J and clone size, and the DNA gave D and trimming. The sample includes about 65,000 clones, 78% of them seen just once. Notes on this clone: Its antigen is undetermined.

The sequencing sample was made of PBMCs. The source is a girl under 18 in good health and CMV-seropositive. V gene TRBV7-9 combines with J gene TRBJ1-6; 7 nucleotides agree with TRBD1. Here the CDR3 reads CASSTFPSTGNPLHF. DNA of the CDR3: TGTGCCAGCAGCACTTTCCCCTCGACAGGGAACCCCCTCCACTTT.